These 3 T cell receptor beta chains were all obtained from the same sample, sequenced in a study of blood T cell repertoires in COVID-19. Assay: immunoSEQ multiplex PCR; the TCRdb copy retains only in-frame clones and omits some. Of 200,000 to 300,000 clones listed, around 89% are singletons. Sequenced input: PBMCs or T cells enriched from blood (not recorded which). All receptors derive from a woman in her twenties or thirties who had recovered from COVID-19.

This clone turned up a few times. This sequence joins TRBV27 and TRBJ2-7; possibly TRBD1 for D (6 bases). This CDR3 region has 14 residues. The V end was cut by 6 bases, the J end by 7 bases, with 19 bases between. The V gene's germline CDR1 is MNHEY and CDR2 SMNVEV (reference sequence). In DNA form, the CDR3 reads TGTGCCAGCAGCTCCCTCAAAGGGGGTGTTGAGCAGTACTTC. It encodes CASSSLKGGVEQYF.

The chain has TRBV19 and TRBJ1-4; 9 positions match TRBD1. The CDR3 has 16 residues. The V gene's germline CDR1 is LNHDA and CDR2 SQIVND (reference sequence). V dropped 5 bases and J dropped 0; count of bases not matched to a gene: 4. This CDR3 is CASSSTGGSTNEKLFF. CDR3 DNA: TGTGCCAGTAGTTCGACAGGGGGTTCAACTAATGAAAAACTGTTTTTT.

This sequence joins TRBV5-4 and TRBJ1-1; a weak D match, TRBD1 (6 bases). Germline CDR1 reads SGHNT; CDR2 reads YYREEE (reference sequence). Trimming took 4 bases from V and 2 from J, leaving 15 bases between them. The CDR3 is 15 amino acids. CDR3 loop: CASSKDSSFNTEAFF. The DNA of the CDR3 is TGTGCCAGCAGCAAGGACAGTTCGTTTAACACTGAAGCTTTCTTT.